Presented here are 14 T cell receptor beta chains from one specimen sequenced in a study of blood T cells in healthy people across ages. The second PCR ran roughly 7 to 12 cycles with a sample-barcoded 5' primer and J-beta primers. Using its own MiXCR run on the 5' RACE reads, TCRdb lists one record per CDR3 protein. The sample lists approximately 690,000 distinct CDR3 sequences; around 41% were seen once. Sequenced: blood. All receptors come from an elderly man in good health.

The table lists this clonotype with many counts. The chain employs TRBV4-2 and TRBJ1-2; maybe TRBD1 (6 bases). Per the germline V gene, CDR1 is LGHNA and CDR2 is YNFKEQ. Deletions cut 2 bases from V and 8 bases from J, with 12 bases between. The CDR3 contains 13 residues. The DNA for the CDR3 is TGTGCCAGCAGCCAAAGGGGGGGTGGCGGCTACACCTTC. Translated: CASSQRGGGGYTF.

The chain recombines TRBV2 with TRBJ2-7, with D perhaps matching TRBD1 or TRBD2 (5 bases each). The J call is doubtful: the DNA matches TRBJ2-5 better. The CDR3 is 15 residues long. Germline V lookup: CDR1 SNHLY, CDR2 FYNNEI. CDR3 in amino acids: CASRASGTPGETQYF. The DNA of the CDR3 is TGTGCCAGCAGAGCCTCCGGGACGCCTGGAGAGACCCAGTACTTC.

The genes are TRBV2 and TRBJ2-5, with no clear D. V was pared by 4 bases and J by 4 bases, with 10 bases between. Germline V gene sequence: CDR1 SNHLY, CDR2 FYNNEI. This CDR3 contains 13 residues. The CDR3 sequence: CASSGDLGETQYF. The CDR3 bases are TGTGCCAGCAGTGGGGATCTAGGAGAGACCCAGTACTTC.

A few counts support this clonotype. The rearrangement uses TRBV7-3 and TRBJ2-3; 8 bases align to TRBD2. This CDR3 region has 14 residues. J was trimmed by 9 bases and V by 7 bases; bases with no gene match: 12. Looked up from germline, CDR1 is SGHTA and CDR2 is FQGTGA. The CDR3 sequence: CASTEASGSRTQYF. In nucleotides, the CDR3 is TGTGCCAGCACGGAGGCTAGCGGGTCAAGAACGCAGTATTTT. The whole variable domain, remainder taken from reference TRBV7-3 and TRBJ2-3, is GAGVSQTPSNKVTEKGKYVELRCDPISGHTALYWYRQSLGQGPEFLIYFQGTGAADDSGLPNDRFFAVRPEGSVSTLKIQRTERGDSAVYLCASTEASGSRTQYFGPGTRLTVL.

This chain joins TRBV27 and TRBJ2-7; TRBD2 might be the D (7 bases). The J call is doubtful: the DNA matches TRBJ2-5 better. Germline CDR1 MNHEY, CDR2 SMNVEV (reference sequence). The CDR3 length is 16 residues. This chain's CDR3 is CASSLSFRGAQETQYF. For the CDR3, the DNA is TGTGCCAGCAGTTTATCGTTCCGGGGGGCGCAAGAGACCCAGTACTTC.

This chain connects TRBV10-3 to TRBJ2-5; D gene ambiguous. V gave up 1 base and J gave up 2 bases, with 8 bases separating them. The germline V gene encodes CDR1 ENHRY and CDR2 SYGVKD. The CDR3 extends over 14 amino acids. CDR3 amino acids: CAISEWTRQETQYF. CDR3 nucleotides: TGTGCCATCAGTGAGTGGACCAGACAAGAGACCCAGTACTTC.

The chain is built from TRBV20-1 and TRBJ1-5; a weak D match, TRBD1 (6 bases). The CDR3 sequence is 14 residues long. V shed 6 bases and J shed 6 bases, with 18 bases lying between them. In germline, CDR1 is DFQATT, CDR2 SNEGSKA (reference sequence). CDR3 amino acids: CSAPDPDSSQPQHF. The CDR3 DNA reads as TGCAGTGCCCCCGACCCGGACAGCTCTCAGCCCCAGCATTTT.

This chain uses TRBV28 with TRBJ1-1; 9 nucleotides align to TRBD1. Germline CDR1 reads MDHEN; CDR2 reads SYDVKM. This CDR3 has 15 amino acids. V dropped 6 bases and J dropped 4; count of bases not matched to a gene: 9. CDR3 protein: CASRLGTGRFTEAFF. Written as DNA, the CDR3 is TGTGCCAGCAGGCTAGGGACAGGGAGGTTCACTGAAGCTTTCTTT. Filled out from reference TRBV28 and TRBJ1-1, the complete variable domain reads DVKVTQSSRYLVKRTGEKVFLECVQDMDHENMFWYRQDPGLGLRLIYFSYDVKMKEKGDIPEGYSVSREKKERFSLILESASTNQTSMYLCASRLGTGRFTEAFFGQGTRLTVV.

The sample holds a few counts of this clonotype. This chain connects TRBV6-4 to TRBJ1-5, with D possibly being TRBD1 (6 bases). This CDR3 region has 13 residues. Germline-derived CDR1 and CDR2 are MRHNA and SNTAGT. The V end lost 5 bases, the J end lost 6 bases, and 11 bases lay between the germline ends. As DNA, the CDR3 is TGTGCCAGCAGTCACAGGGAAGGTCAGCCCCAGCATTTT. Translated, it gives CASSHREGQPQHF.

J is TRBJ2-7 and V is TRBV6-2 or TRBV6-3; D is uncertain. V shed 7 bases and J shed 5 bases, with 9 bases lying between them. CDR3 length: 11 amino acids. CDR1 MNHEY and CDR2 SVGEGT come from the germline V gene. CDR3 sequence (DNA): TGTGCCAGCACTCAATTGAACGAGCAGTACTTC. Translation: CASTQLNEQYF.

The chain combines TRBV4-1 with TRBJ2-4; D gene uncertain. The CDR3 is 17 amino acids. Looked up from germline, CDR1 is MGHRA and CDR2 is YSYEKL. Trimming stripped 4 bases from V and 1 base from J, with 17 bases between. CDR3: CASSPLLKPRAKNIQYF. CDR3 coding DNA: TGCGCCAGCAGCCCCCTTCTTAAGCCGAGGGCCAAAAACATTCAGTACTTC.

This rearrangement joins TRBV9 to TRBJ2-1, with no clear D. CDR1 and CDR2 (germline): SGDLS, YYNGEE. The CDR3 is 14 amino acids. V was cut by 0 bases and J by 5 bases, with 9 bases left in between. The CDR3: CASSVGRVHNEQFF. CDR3 bases: TGTGCCAGCAGCGTAGGTAGGGTCCACAATGAGCAGTTCTTC.

This chain links TRBV2 with TRBJ2-1; D remains unclear. This CDR3 comprises 12 residues. Germline V gene lookup returns CDR1 SNHLY and CDR2 FYNNEI. The V end lost 7 bases, the J end lost 8 bases, and 12 bases lay between the germline ends. The CDR3 region is CASNPGQYEQFF. Here the CDR3 DNA reads TGTGCCAGCAACCCTGGCCAGTATGAGCAGTTCTTC. Supplemented by reference TRBV2 and TRBJ2-1, the full variable domain reads EPEVTQTPSHQVTQMGQEVILRCVPISNHLYFYWYRQILGQKVEFLVSFYNNEISEKSEIFDDQFSVERPDGSNFTLKIRSTKLEDSAMYFCASNPGQYEQFFGPGTRLTVL.

In its sample, this clonotype was seen once. The chain couples TRBV20-1 to TRBJ2-7, with a weak D call TRBD2 (7 bases). In germline, CDR1 is DFQATT, CDR2 SNEGSKA (reference sequence). Between the trimmed V and J ends, which lost 1 base and 10 bases, there was a span of 20 bases. This CDR3 has 14 amino acids. CDR3 sequence: CSARGGGEKGSQYF. Here the CDR3 DNA reads TGCAGTGCTAGAGGAGGGGGGGAAAAGGGGTCTCAGTACTTC.